Included here is one T cell receptor beta chain sequence, with context. Its target is unknown. The data were obtained in a study of cytomegalovirus exposure and HLA in healthy donors. Findings of the study overall: Among TCR beta chains, those listed as cytomegalovirus-associated numbered 164.

Germline V gene lookup returns CDR1 LNHDA and CDR2 SQIVND (reference sequence). V was clipped by 8 bases and J by 3 bases; unmatched bases: 13. This CDR3 comprises 16 residues. The PCR ran on 60 Vbeta and 13 Jbeta primers. The assay was immunoSEQ multiplex PCR, and TCRdb's table has in-frame clones only and misses some. The sample table includes approximately 120,000 clones. The sequenced sample consisted of PBMCs. This clonotype was sampled from a man between 35 and 55 years old in good health and CMV-seronegative. The chain joins TRBV19 to TRBJ2-7, with 10 bases fitting TRBD1. CDR3 DNA: TGTGCCAGTGAGTCACCGACAGGGGGCGGCAACTACGAGCAGTACTTC. This encodes CASESPTGGGNYEQYF.